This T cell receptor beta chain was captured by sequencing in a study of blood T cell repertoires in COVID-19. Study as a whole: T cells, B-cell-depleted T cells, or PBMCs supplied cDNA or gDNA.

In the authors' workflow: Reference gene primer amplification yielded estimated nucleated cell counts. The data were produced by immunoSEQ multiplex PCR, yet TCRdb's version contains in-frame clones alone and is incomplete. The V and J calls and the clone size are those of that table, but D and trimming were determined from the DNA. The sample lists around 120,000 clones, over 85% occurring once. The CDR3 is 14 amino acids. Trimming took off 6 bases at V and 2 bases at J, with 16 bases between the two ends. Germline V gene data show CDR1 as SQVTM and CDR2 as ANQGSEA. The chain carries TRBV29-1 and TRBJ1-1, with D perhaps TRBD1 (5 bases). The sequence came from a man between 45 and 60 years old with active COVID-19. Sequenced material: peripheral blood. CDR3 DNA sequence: TGCAGCGTCCGCGACAGAGGACATAACACTGAAGCTTTCTTT. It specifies CSVRDRGHNTEAFF.